The rows below give T cell receptor beta chains drawn from one sample of a study of blood T cell repertoires in COVID-19. Profiled with immunoSEQ multiplex PCR; TCRdb holds only in-frame clones, not every one. The table has more than 200,000 clones, more than 75% seen once. The specimen sequenced was PBMCs or T cells enriched from blood (not recorded which). The origin of the receptors is a man between 35 and 55 years old who had recovered from COVID-19. The CDR3 runs from the conserved cysteine through the conserved F or W. D genes are given only for firm matches. Rows give clone size only sometimes, using once, few, many, or a class for an expanded clone.

TRBJ2-7	.	TRBV2	.	TGTGCCAGCAGTGGGGGGACACGGGCCTTGGGGTACTTC	CASSGGTRALGYF
TRBJ1-6	.	TRBV7-3	.	TGTGCCAGCAGCCCGGTATGGCAGGGAACGAGTTATAATTCACCCCTCCACTTT	CASSPVWQGTSYNSPLHF
TRBJ1-1	.	TRBV5-1	.	TGCGCCAGCCTTTCCGCGGTAGGAGACGAGAACACTGAAGCTTTCTTT	CASLSAVGDENTEAFF
TRBJ1-2	TRBD1	TRBV9	.	TGTGCCAGCGAGGGACAGAACTATGGCTACACCTTC	CASEGQNYGYTF
TRBJ1-6	TRBD1	TRBV6-5	.	TGTGCCAGCAGTCTCCGGGACAGGGGTTCACCCCTCCACTTT	CASSLRDRGSPLHF
TRBJ2-1	TRBD2	TRBV10-3	.	TGTGCCATCAGTGAATGGACTAGCGTCTACAATGAGCAGTTCTTC	CAISEWTSVYNEQFF
TRBJ2-1	TRBD1	TRBV11-2	.	TGTGCCAGCAGCAAGGACAGGGGAGACTACAATGAGCAGTTCTTC	CASSKDRGDYNEQFF
TRBJ2-7	TRBD2	TRBV5-1	.	TGCGCCAGCAGCGCTGATAGCGGGAGGGGGTACGAGCAGTACTTC	CASSADSGRGYEQYF
TRBJ2-2	TRBD2	TRBV6-2/TRBV6-3	few	TGTGCCAGCAGTTCGCTAGCGGGAGAAACCGGGGAGCTGTTTTTT	CASSSLAGETGELFF
TRBJ2-1	.	TRBV5-4	.	TGTGCCAGCAGCCTAATAGCGGATAGCTCCTACAATGAGCAGTTCTTC	CASSLIADSSYNEQFF
TRBJ2-5	TRBD2	TRBV23-1	.	TGCGCCAGCAGTCGGGGCTATGCTAGCGGAAACCAAGAGACCCAGTACTTC	CASSRGYASGNQETQYF
TRBJ2-1	.	TRBV7-2	once	TGTGCCAGCAGCTCGGCCGCGGGGTACAATGAGCAGTTCTTC	CASSSAAGYNEQFF
TRBJ2-3	TRBD2	TRBV27	.	TGTGCCAGCAGTTTATCGTGGCGGGAGGTTACAGATACGCAGTATTTT	CASSLSWREVTDTQYF
TRBJ1-6	.	TRBV5-1	.	TGCGCCAGCAGCTTGGGCGCGGTGTTCTATAATTCACCCCTCCACTTT	CASSLGAVFYNSPLHF
TRBJ1-1	TRBD1	TRBV27	.	TGTGCCAGCATCTCGCAGGGGGTGAACACTGAAGCTTTCTTT	CASISQGVNTEAFF
TRBJ2-5	.	TRBV18	.	TGTGCCAGCTCACCACCGGGTGCCGGAGAAGAGACCCAGTACTTC	CASSPPGAGEETQYF
TRBJ1-4	TRBD1	TRBV24-1	.	TGTGCCACCAGTGGTCCGGGACAGGGGTTGGGGGACAGGAATGAAAAACTGTTTTTT	CATSGPGQGLGDRNEKLFF
TRBJ2-5	TRBD1	TRBV7-9	few	TGTGCCAGCAGCTTCGAACCGGGACAGAGGAAAGAGACCCAGTACTTC	CASSFEPGQRKETQYF
TRBJ2-3	TRBD2	TRBV4-2	.	TGTGCCAGCAGCCAAAAAGAACGGAGACTAGCGGGGGTGGGCACAGATACGCAGTATTTT	CASSQKERRLAGVGTDTQYF
TRBJ1-5	.	TRBV28	once	TGTGCCAGCAGTCCAATGGAGGGGCCGAATCAGCCCCAGCATTTT	CASSPMEGPNQPQHF
TRBJ1-3	TRBD1	TRBV6-6	.	TGTGCCAGCAGCGCCGGGACAGCGGCTACTGGAAACACCATATATTTT	CASSAGTAATGNTIYF
TRBJ1-5	TRBD1	TRBV2	.	TGTGCCAGCAGGGACAGGGAGTCGTGGCAGCCCCAGCATTTT	CASRDRESWQPQHF
TRBJ2-1	TRBD1	TRBV7-2	.	TGTGCCAGCAGCCCCGGACAGGGGATTAACAATGAGCAGTTCTTC	CASSPGQGINNEQFF
TRBJ1-1	TRBD1	TRBV7-9	.	TGTGCCAGCAGCTCCAGACAGGGGAGCACTGAAGCTTTCTTT	CASSSRQGSTEAFF
TRBJ2-5	TRBD1	TRBV7-2	.	TGTGCCAGCAGCTTACAGGCAGGGGGCGGGGAGACCCAGTACTTC	CASSLQAGGGETQYF
TRBJ1-4	TRBD1	TRBV19	few	TGTGCCAGTAGAATACCTTTCAGACAGGGAGATGGAACTAATGAAAAACTGTTTTTT	CASRIPFRQGDGTNEKLFF
TRBJ1-4	.	TRBV7-9	.	TGTGCCAGCAGCCCGGACAGATATAATGAAAAACTGTTTTTT	CASSPDRYNEKLFF
TRBJ1-1	.	TRBV30	once	TGTGCCTGGAGTGTCTTGGCGGACACTGAAGCTTTCTTT	CAWSVLADTEAFF
TRBJ1-4	.	TRBV30	.	TGTGCCTGGAGTGTACGGGGGGGACTGTTTTTT	CAWSVRGGLFF
TRBJ2-5	.	TRBV7-6	.	TGTGCCAGCAGCTCGGAAGAGACCCAGTACTTC	CASSSEETQYF
TRBJ1-1	.	TRBV3-1/TRBV3-2	few	TGTGCCAGCAGCCAGGAGCGGGGCAGGCGTACCTCGAACACTGAAGCTTTCTTT	CASSQERGRRTSNTEAFF
TRBJ2-4	.	TRBV11-3	.	TGTGCCAGCAGCTTAGGTCGGGGGAACATTCAGTACTTC	CASSLGRGNIQYF
TRBJ2-1	TRBD2	TRBV11-3	.	TGTGCCAGCAGCCAAGAGGGTTTTGCGGGAGGGCCCCCCAATGAGCAGTTCTTC	CASSQEGFAGGPPNEQFF
TRBJ2-3	.	TRBV2	.	TGTGCCAGCAGTGAATGGTGGGAGGTCGGTACGCAGTATTTT	CASSEWWEVGTQYF
TRBJ1-1	TRBD1	TRBV5-1	.	TGCGCCAGCAGCGCCTATGACAGGGGGCCTGCGGACACTGAAGCTTTCTTT	CASSAYDRGPADTEAFF
TRBJ2-3	.	TRBV10-1	once	TGCGCCAGCAGAGACAGGATCTCAGGCACAGATACGCAGTATTTT	CASRDRISGTDTQYF
TRBJ2-5	TRBD1	TRBV6-6	.	TGTGCCAGCAGTCCCCCCCTCCGGGACAGGGCCAGGGAGACCCAGTACTTC	CASSPPLRDRARETQYF
TRBJ2-3	TRBD2	TRBV27	.	TGTGCCAGCAGTTTTGACTCGGGCGGGAGCCCGTGGACGCAGTATTTT	CASSFDSGGSPWTQYF
TRBJ1-2	.	TRBV30	.	TGTGCCTGGAGTCCCAATAGGGGTTGGGTCTATGGCTACACCTTC	CAWSPNRGWVYGYTF
TRBJ1-5	.	TRBV7-2	.	TGTGCCAGCAGCTTAGCAGGGGATCAGCCCCAGCATTTT	CASSLAGDQPQHF
TRBJ2-7	TRBD2	TRBV18	few	TGTGCCAGCTCACCAAGGGGACTAGCGGGAGACGAGCAGTACTTC	CASSPRGLAGDEQYF
TRBJ1-2	.	TRBV6-1	.	TGTGCCAGCAGTGAGGGCAGGAATAACTATGGCTACACCTTC	CASSEGRNNYGYTF